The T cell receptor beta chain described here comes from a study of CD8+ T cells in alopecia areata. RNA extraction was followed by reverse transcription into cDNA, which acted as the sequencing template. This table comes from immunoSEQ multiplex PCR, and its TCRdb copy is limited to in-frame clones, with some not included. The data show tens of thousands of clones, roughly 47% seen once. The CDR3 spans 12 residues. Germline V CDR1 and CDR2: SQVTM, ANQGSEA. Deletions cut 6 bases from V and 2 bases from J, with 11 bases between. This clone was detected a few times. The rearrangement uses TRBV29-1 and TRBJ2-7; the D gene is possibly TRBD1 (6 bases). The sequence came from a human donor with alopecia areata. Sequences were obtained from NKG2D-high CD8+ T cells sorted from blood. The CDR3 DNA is TGCAGCGTCCAGGACAGAGCCTACGAGCAGTACTTC. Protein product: CSVQDRAYEQYF.